The sequence of this T cell receptor beta chain was determined in a study of cytomegalovirus exposure and HLA in healthy donors. There are a few counts of this clone. The PCR was carried out with 60 Vbeta primers and 13 Jbeta primers. Using immunoSEQ multiplex PCR, the repertoire was profiled, and TCRdb retains in-frame clones only, with some absent. The sample carries 200,000 to 250,000 clones, about three quarters recorded once. This CDR3 contains 14 residues. Trimming cost V 4 bases and J 0 bases; bases outside gene matches: 2. In germline, CDR1 is SGHNT, CDR2 YYREEE (reference sequence). The source is an older woman in good health and CMV-seropositive. Input material: PBMCs. The chain couples TRBV5-4 to TRBJ1-2, with TRBD1 matching 8 bases. The CDR3 protein is CASSPDRANYGYTF. The DNA of the CDR3 is TGTGCCAGCAGCCCGGACAGGGCTAACTATGGCTACACCTTC.